What follows are 4 T cell receptor beta chains derived from one specimen sequenced in a study of blood T cell repertoires in COVID-19. Libraries were prepared by immunoSEQ multiplex PCR; TCRdb keeps only in-frame clonotypes and omits some of them. In the table there are about 47,000 clones, approximately 84% of which are singletons. Sequencing was done on a sample of peripheral blood. The receptors were gathered from a man aged 50 to 60 with acute or convalescent COVID-19.

This clone was recorded only once. The V gene is TRBV12-3 or TRBV12-4, the J gene TRBJ1-2, with unresolved D. V was shortened by 6 bases and J by 4 bases, with 9 bases between the two germline ends. The CDR3 loop spans 12 amino acids. This chain's CDR3 is CASRTASYGYTF. The CDR3 DNA sequence: TGTGCCAGCAGAACAGCAAGCTATGGCTACACCTTC.

The rearrangement uses TRBV5-1 and TRBJ1-6, with TRBD1 matching 7 bases. Losses at the gene ends were 7 bases for V and 1 base for J; bases not matched to a gene: 8. The germline gives CDR1 SGHRS, CDR2 YFSETQ. The CDR3 is 16 residues long. CDR3 DNA sequence: TGCGCCAGCCGGGACAGCAGTAGGTCCTATAATTCACCCCTCCACTTT. Residues: CASRDSSRSYNSPLHF.

The chain employs TRBV9 and TRBJ2-2, with a possible D match to TRBD2 (6 bases). This CDR3 is built from 17 residues. The V and J ends lost 1 base and 6 bases respectively, with 19 bases between them. The germline V gene has CDR1 SGDLS and CDR2 YYNGEE. Here the CDR3 DNA reads TGTGCCAGCAGCGTATCTGGAGGGCCTAGCCTCCCCGGGGAGCTGTTTTTT. It specifies CASSVSGGPSLPGELFF.

The V call is TRBV5-1, the J call TRBJ1-1; 10 nucleotides agree with TRBD1. Germline CDR1 and CDR2: SGHRS and YFSETQ. This CDR3 is built from 13 residues. Unmatched junction bases numbered 6, after V lost 4 bases and J lost 9 bases. In nucleotides, the CDR3 is TGCGCCAGCAGCGCACGACAGGGGGCGAAAGCTTTCTTT. It encodes CASSARQGAKAFF.